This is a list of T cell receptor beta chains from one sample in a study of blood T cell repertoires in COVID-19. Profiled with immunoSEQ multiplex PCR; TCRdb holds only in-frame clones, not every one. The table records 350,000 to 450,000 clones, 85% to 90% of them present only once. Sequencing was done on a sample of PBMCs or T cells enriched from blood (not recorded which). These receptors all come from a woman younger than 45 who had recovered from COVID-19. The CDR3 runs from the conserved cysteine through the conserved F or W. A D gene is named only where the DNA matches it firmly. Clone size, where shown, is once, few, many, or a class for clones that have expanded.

CDR3 protein: CASSPTSPTYYEQYF
CDR3 DNA: TGTGCCAGCAGCCCCACTAGCCCGACCTACTACGAGCAGTACTTC
D gene: -
V gene: TRBV2
clone size: -
J gene: TRBJ2-7

CDR3 protein: CASRTTLAVQETQYF
CDR3 DNA: TGCGCCAGCAGAACAACTCTAGCGGTCCAAGAGACCCAGTACTTC
D gene: TRBD2
V gene: TRBV5-1
clone size: -
J gene: TRBJ2-5

CDR3 protein: CASSGPDRAEKNTGELFF
CDR3 DNA: TGTGCCAGCAGCGGACCGGACAGGGCGGAAAAGAACACCGGGGAGCTGTTTTTT
D gene: TRBD1
V gene: TRBV28
clone size: -
J gene: TRBJ2-2

CDR3 protein: CASSSGYEQFF
CDR3 DNA: TGTGCCAGCAGTTCCGGTTATGAGCAGTTCTTC
D gene: -
V gene: TRBV27
clone size: -
J gene: TRBJ2-1

CDR3 protein: CASSLPGQLYGYTF
CDR3 DNA: TGTGCCAGCAGCCTACCGGGACAGCTCTATGGCTACACCTTC
D gene: TRBD1
V gene: TRBV11-2
clone size: -
J gene: TRBJ1-2

CDR3 protein: CAISEIGNQPQHF
CDR3 DNA: TGTGCCATCAGTGAGATCGGCAATCAGCCCCAGCATTTT
D gene: -
V gene: TRBV10-3
clone size: -
J gene: TRBJ1-5

CDR3 protein: CASSLGLAGLYNEQFF
CDR3 DNA: TGTGCCAGCAGCTTGGGACTAGCGGGGCTATACAATGAGCAGTTCTTC
D gene: TRBD2
V gene: TRBV5-6
clone size: -
J gene: TRBJ2-1

CDR3 protein: CASSSGRAGELFF
CDR3 DNA: TGTGCCAGCAGTTCCGGGAGGGCCGGGGAGCTGTTTTTT
D gene: TRBD2
V gene: TRBV7-2
clone size: -
J gene: TRBJ2-2

CDR3 protein: CASSFGGGNTIYF
CDR3 DNA: TGTGCCAGCAGTTTCGGAGGGGGAAACACCATATATTTT
D gene: -
V gene: TRBV2
clone size: -
J gene: TRBJ1-3

CDR3 protein: CASSLAAGVTDTQYF
CDR3 DNA: TGTGCCAGCAGCCTGGCAGCGGGGGTGACAGATACGCAGTATTTT
D gene: TRBD2
V gene: TRBV3-1/TRBV3-2
clone size: once
J gene: TRBJ2-3

CDR3 protein: CASSRYGETQYF
CDR3 DNA: TGTGCCAGCAGCCGCTACGGGGAGACCCAGTACTTC
D gene: -
V gene: TRBV3-1/TRBV3-2
clone size: -
J gene: TRBJ2-5

CDR3 protein: CASRPTGKLYSNQPQHF
CDR3 DNA: TGTGCCAGCAGGCCGACAGGGAAACTTTATAGCAATCAGCCCCAGCATTTT
D gene: TRBD1
V gene: TRBV27
clone size: -
J gene: TRBJ1-5

CDR3 protein: CASSWGGPGQGRNTEAFF
CDR3 DNA: TGCGCCAGCAGCTGGGGGGGCCCGGGACAGGGGAGGAACACTGAAGCTTTCTTT
D gene: TRBD1
V gene: TRBV5-1
clone size: -
J gene: TRBJ1-1